The 17 T cell receptor beta chains in this list originate from one sample, sequenced in a study of T cell responses to AZD1222 COVID-19 vaccine. The data were produced by immunoSEQ multiplex PCR, yet TCRdb's version contains in-frame clones alone and is incomplete. The table has around 150,000 clones, approximately 91% seen once. Source: peripheral blood, taken 28 days after the second AZD1222 dose. These receptors all come from an adult who received the AZD1222 COVID-19 vaccine.

This clone was detected once. The chain employs TRBV19 and TRBJ1-5, with D maybe TRBD1 (5 bases). The CDR3 contains 13 residues. Trimming cost V 3 bases and J 6 bases, with 9 bases left between them. Germline values: CDR1 LNHDA, CDR2 SQIVND (reference sequence). CDR3 DNA sequence: TGTGCCAGTAGTATTCAGGGCGGTCAGCCCCAGCATTTT. This sequence encodes CASSIQGGQPQHF.

The genes are TRBV5-1 and TRBJ2-1; perhaps TRBD1 as D (5 bases). The germline V gene has CDR1 SGHRS and CDR2 YFSETQ. V lost 5 bases to trimming and J lost 9 bases, with 12 bases between them. CDR3 length equals 12 residues. CDR3 sequence: CASSKGMSEQFF. For the CDR3, the DNA is TGCGCCAGCAGTAAGGGGATGAGTGAGCAGTTCTTC.

With regard to this clone: The junction does not match germline at one end; this may be a read error. J is TRBJ1-2 and V is TRBV10-3, with D unresolved. Germline loops: CDR1 ENHRY, CDR2 SYGVKD. The CDR3 extends over 11 amino acids. CDR3 DNA sequence: TGTGCCATCAGTGAGGGGGTGGGTACCCGATTC. Residues: CAISEGVGTRF.

This clone has a single count. The V call is TRBV7-3, the J call TRBJ1-1; no definite D call. CDR3 length: 13 residues. Germline CDR1 SGHTA, CDR2 FQGTGA. Between the trimmed V and J ends, which lost 4 bases and 1 base, there was a span of 7 bases. CDR3 loop: CASSSYKNTEAFF. For the CDR3, the DNA is TGTGCCAGCAGCTCCTACAAGAACACTGAAGCTTTCTTT.

This clone has a count of ten or more. The rearrangement uses TRBV7-9 and TRBJ2-7, with 14 bases identical to TRBD2. This CDR3 comprises 15 residues. The V gene end was trimmed by 5 bases and the J gene end by 5 bases; junction bases not matched to a gene: 5. The V gene's germline CDR1 is SEHNR and CDR2 FQNEAQ (reference sequence). CDR3 region: CASSPGTSGSNEQYF. The CDR3, as DNA: TGTGCCAGCAGCCCGGGGACTAGCGGGAGCAACGAGCAGTACTTC.

V is TRBV14 and J is TRBJ1-1; possibly TRBD1 for D (5 bases). V was shortened by 0 bases and J by 3 bases, with 8 bases between the two germline ends. This CDR3 is 14 amino acids long. Germline lookup yields CDR1 SGHDN and CDR2 FVKESK. This CDR3 is CASSQEEGYTEAFF. CDR3 coding DNA: TGTGCCAGCAGCCAAGAGGAGGGGTACACTGAAGCTTTCTTT.

The table lists this clone with a count of one. This chain links TRBV5-1 with TRBJ2-1; TRBD2 aligns across 7 bases. The CDR3 is 15 residues long. Germline trimming cut 3 bases from V and 4 bases from J; bases unmatched to any gene: 7. Germline V CDR1 and CDR2: SGHRS, YFSETQ. CDR3 DNA sequence: TGCGCCAGCAGCTCCAGCGGGGAGATATACAATGAGCAGTTCTTC. This encodes CASSSSGEIYNEQFF.

This rearrangement joins TRBV4-1 to TRBJ1-1; tentatively, D is TRBD1 (5 bases). The CDR3 runs to 13 residues. Germline values: CDR1 MGHRA, CDR2 YSYEKL. The ends were cut back, 2 bases at V and 6 bases at J, with 10 bases in the middle. The CDR3 DNA follows: TGCGCCAGCAGCCAACAGGTGGGGGCTGAAGCTTTCTTT. Translating it yields CASSQQVGAEAFF.

This clone was counted a few times. The chain recombines TRBV27 with TRBJ1-5; D call uncertain. The CDR3 has 13 amino acids. Germline-derived CDR1 and CDR2 are MNHEY and SMNVEV (reference sequence). Deletions cut 3 bases from V and 2 bases from J, with 5 bases between. This CDR3 is CASSLDRNQPQHF. The CDR3 bases are TGTGCCAGCAGTTTGGACCGCAATCAGCCCCAGCATTTT.

This chain uses TRBV9 with TRBJ1-6; 8 positions match TRBD1. The CDR3 covers 14 residues. Germline lookup yields CDR1 SGDLS and CDR2 YYNGEE. V trimming: 0 bases; J trimming: 8 bases; junction bases outside the gene matches: 1. The CDR3 loop is CASSVEQGDSPLHF. In DNA form, the CDR3 reads TGTGCCAGCAGCGTAGAACAGGGGGATTCACCCCTCCACTTT. The complete variable domain, with remaining parts taken from reference TRBV9 and TRBJ1-6, reads DSGVTQTPKHLITATGQRVTLRCSPRSGDLSVYWYQQSLDQGLQFLIQYYNGEERAKGNILERFSAQQFPDLHSELNLSSLELGDSALYFCASSVEQGDSPLHFGNGTRLTVT.

The chain employs TRBV6-1 and TRBJ1-2, with D maybe TRBD1 (5 bases). CDR1 and CDR2 (germline): MNHNS, SASEGT. The V and J ends lost 0 bases and 4 bases respectively, with 9 bases between them. This CDR3 comprises 14 residues. CDR3 residues: CASSEAWTLYGYTF. The CDR3 DNA reads TGTGCCAGCAGTGAAGCCTGGACACTCTATGGCTACACCTTC.

This clone is termed medium-sized (0.01 to 0.1%). The chain uses TRBV5-8 and TRBJ2-7; no clear D gene. Trimming pared 0 bases from V and 6 bases from J, leaving 4 bases between. Germline CDR1 is SGHTS and CDR2 is YDEGEE. CDR3 size: 11 residues. Here the CDR3 reads CASSLASEQYF. DNA of the CDR3: TGTGCCAGCAGCTTGGCCAGCGAGCAGTACTTC.

This chain connects TRBV7-2 to TRBJ2-1, with D perhaps matching TRBD1 (7 bases). The ends were cut back, 1 base at V and 8 bases at J, with 12 bases in the middle. Germline CDR1 and CDR2: SGHTA and FQGNSA. This CDR3 is 14 amino acids long. The CDR3 loop is CASSLGGTVYEQFF. CDR3 nucleotide sequence: TGTGCCAGCAGCTTAGGCGGGACAGTCTATGAGCAGTTCTTC.

This clone has a handful of counts. The chain employs TRBV5-6 and TRBJ1-1, with 11 nucleotides matching TRBD1. CDR3 length equals 14 residues. Germline CDR1 reads SGHDT; CDR2 reads YYEEEE. With V trimmed by 4 bases and J by 4 bases, 3 bases remained unmatched. CDR3 sequence: CASSHGTGGTEAFF. Here the CDR3 DNA reads TGTGCCAGCAGCCACGGGACAGGGGGCACTGAAGCTTTCTTT.

This clone was seen only a few times. A junction end diverges from the germline sequence, so it may reflect a read error. The J gene is TRBJ1-1, the V gene TRBV29-1; D is possibly TRBD1 (6 bases). Germline V gene data show CDR1 as SQVTM and CDR2 as ANQGSEA. The CDR3 extends over 12 amino acids. In DNA, the CDR3 is TGCAGCGCCACGATCGGGACATCGCCCATTCTCTTT. Its translation is CSATIGTSPILF.

This chain uses TRBV4-1 with TRBJ2-4; a possible D gene is TRBD2 (7 bases). V was cut by 1 base and J by 1 base, with 11 bases left in between. This CDR3 is 16 amino acids long. The germline V gene encodes CDR1 MGHRA and CDR2 YSYEKL. The CDR3 nucleotides are TGCGCCAGCAGCCAAGGAGGGGGAGGGGCCAAAAACATTCAGTACTTC. Encoded protein: CASSQGGGGAKNIQYF.

Points on this clone: Mismatch with germline at one junction end may stem from a read error. CDR3: CASSPALAASYNEQFF. CDR3 coding DNA: TGTGCTAGCAGCCCCGCATTAGCGGCATCCTACAATGAGCAGTTCTTC. The rearrangement links TRBV7-7 to TRBJ2-1, with D possibly TRBD2 on 6 matching bases. Looked up from germline, CDR1 is SSHAT and CDR2 is FNYEAQ (reference sequence). This CDR3 comprises 16 residues.